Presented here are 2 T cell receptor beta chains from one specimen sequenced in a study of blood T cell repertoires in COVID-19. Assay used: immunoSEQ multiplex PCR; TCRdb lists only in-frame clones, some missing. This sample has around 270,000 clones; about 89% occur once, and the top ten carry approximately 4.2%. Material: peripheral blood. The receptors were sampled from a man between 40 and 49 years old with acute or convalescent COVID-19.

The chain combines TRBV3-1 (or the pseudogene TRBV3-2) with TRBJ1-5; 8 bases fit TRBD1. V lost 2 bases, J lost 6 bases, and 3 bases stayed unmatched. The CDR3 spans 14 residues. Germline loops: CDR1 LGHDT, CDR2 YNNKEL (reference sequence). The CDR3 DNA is TGTGCCAGCAGCCAACGTCAGGGGGCTCAGCCCCAGCATTTT. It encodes CASSQRQGAQPQHF.

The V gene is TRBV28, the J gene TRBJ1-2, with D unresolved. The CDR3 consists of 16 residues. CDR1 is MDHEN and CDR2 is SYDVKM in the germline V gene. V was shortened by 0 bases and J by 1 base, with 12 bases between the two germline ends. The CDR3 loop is CASSLWDRGINYGYTF. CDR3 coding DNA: TGTGCCAGCAGTTTATGGGATCGAGGAATTAACTATGGCTACACCTTC.